The 15 T cell receptor beta chains below were found in one sample sequenced in a study of cytomegalovirus exposure and HLA in healthy donors. The PCR contained 60 Vbeta and 13 Jbeta primers. The data were produced by immunoSEQ multiplex PCR, yet TCRdb's version contains in-frame clones alone and is incomplete. The sample has about 160,000 clones, roughly 79% seen once. The specimen was PBMCs. The receptors shown here come from a woman in her forties or fifties in good health and CMV-seronegative.

DNA for the CDR3: TGCGCCAGCAGTCAATCTGAAGGGACAGGGGCCTCCTACGAGCAGTACTTC. This codes for CASSQSEGTGASYEQYF. The chain employs TRBV23-1 and TRBJ2-7, with 10 bases identical to TRBD1. TRBV23-1 is classed as an ORF, of uncertain function. The length of the CDR3 is 17 residues. V was pared by 0 bases and J by 0 bases, with 5 bases of the junction left unmatched.

The chain has TRBV11-2 and TRBJ2-1; 10 bases agree with TRBD2. There are 15 residues in the CDR3. Germline loops: CDR1 SGHAT, CDR2 FQNNGV. The V gene end was trimmed by 3 bases and the J gene end by 6 bases; junction bases not matched to a gene: 5. Here the CDR3 DNA reads TGTGCCAGCAGCTTTGCAAGCGGGGGGGCCAATGAGCAGTTCTTC. Translated, it gives CASSFASGGANEQFF.

This clone has just one count. The chain links TRBV6-5 to TRBJ2-7; TRBD1 matches at 9 bases. The CDR3 has 16 amino acids. V shed 2 bases, J shed 3 bases, and the junction held 8 bases outside the gene matches. Germline V gene sequence: CDR1 MNHEY, CDR2 SVGAGI. The CDR3 bases are TGTGCCAGCAGTTACCCGACAGGACAGGGGAACTACGAGCAGTACTTC. Translating gives CASSYPTGQGNYEQYF.

This clone was observed a single time. This chain links TRBV7-2 with TRBJ2-7; 10 bases map to TRBD2. Trimming at V came to 5 bases and at J to 4 bases, leaving 8 bases not matched to a gene. The CDR3 is 15 amino acids. CDR1 is SGHTA and CDR2 is FQGNSA in the germline V gene. The CDR3 is CASSGSGGAKYEQYF. The CDR3 DNA is TGTGCCAGCAGCGGCAGCGGGGGGGCCAAGTACGAGCAGTACTTC.

The gene calls are TRBV6-6 and TRBJ2-7; TRBD1 matches at 9 bases. Germline assignment: CDR1 MNHNY and CDR2 SVGAGI (reference sequence). V was pared by 4 bases and J by 5 bases, with 6 bases of the junction left unmatched. This CDR3 comprises 14 residues. CDR3: CASSSGTGKHEQYF. The DNA for the CDR3 is TGTGCCAGCAGTTCCGGGACAGGGAAACACGAGCAGTACTTC.

The chain carries TRBV29-1 and TRBJ2-7; TRBD1 matches 9 bases. The V gene's germline CDR1 is SQVTM and CDR2 ANQGSEA. This CDR3 has 14 amino acids. J gave up 4 bases and V 4 bases, and 8 bases lay outside the gene matches. In DNA, the CDR3 is TGCAGCGTTGTCGGGACAGGGAAAGCGTACGAGCAGTACTTC. It codes for CSVVGTGKAYEQYF.

This clone was counted a single time. The V call is TRBV19, the J call TRBJ2-1; perhaps TRBD1 as D (5 bases). V lost 5 bases and J 8 bases, leaving 13 bases between the germline ends. From germline, CDR1 is LNHDA and CDR2 SQIVND (reference sequence). CDR3 length equals 13 residues. CDR3 coding DNA: TGTGCCAGTAGTGGACAACCTTGGGATGAGCAGTTCTTC. This encodes CASSGQPWDEQFF.

The gene calls are TRBV4-2 and TRBJ2-1; D gene unclear. This CDR3 is built from 11 residues. With 4 bases removed from V and 9 bases from J, the gap between germline ends came to 7 bases. Germline CDR1 reads LGHNA; CDR2 reads YNFKEQ. The CDR3 loop is CASSRAVEQFF. DNA for the CDR3: TGTGCCAGCAGCCGAGCCGTTGAGCAGTTCTTC.

CDR3 DNA sequence: TGTGCCAGCAGCCCGCGGCTAGCGGGGGCGGGCAATGAGCAGTTCTTC. The encoded protein is CASSPRLAGAGNEQFF. V usage is TRBV7-3 and J usage is TRBJ2-1; 10 nucleotides match TRBD2. With V trimmed by 5 bases and J by 6 bases, 10 bases remained unmatched. Germline V gives CDR1 SGHTA, CDR2 FQGTGA. This CDR3 region has 16 residues.

The J gene is TRBJ2-5, the V gene TRBV5-1; a weak D match, TRBD2 (6 bases). Germline loops: CDR1 SGHRS, CDR2 YFSETQ. The ends were cut back, 7 bases at V and 2 bases at J, with 24 bases in the middle. The CDR3 runs to 17 residues. CDR3: CASGRGPGSSGQETQYF. CDR3 sequence (DNA): TGCGCCAGCGGCCGAGGCCCTGGGAGTAGCGGACAAGAGACCCAGTACTTC.

CDR3 protein: CSGGTVGGELFF. The CDR3 region has the DNA TGCAGCGGAGGGACAGTAGGTGGGGAGCTGTTTTTT. The V gene is TRBV29-1, the J gene TRBJ2-2, with 7 bases lining up with TRBD1. With 7 bases clipped from V and 8 bases from J, the junction kept 7 bases outside the gene matches. The CDR3 sequence is 12 residues long. Germline CDR1 reads SQVTM; CDR2 reads ANQGSEA.

The chain recombines TRBV28 with TRBJ1-2; maybe TRBD1 (5 bases). V lost 4 bases to trimming and J lost 2 bases, with 8 bases between them. This CDR3 has 13 residues. The V gene's germline CDR1 is MDHEN and CDR2 SYDVKM. The CDR3 protein is CASSSGGNYGYTF. CDR3 coding DNA: TGTGCCAGCAGTTCCGGGGGAAACTATGGCTACACCTTC.

This clone was observed a handful of times. The J gene is TRBJ1-5, the V gene TRBV7-2; a weak D match, TRBD1 (6 bases). Trimming shortened V by 1 base and J by 5 bases, and 15 bases separated the two germline ends. Per the germline V gene, CDR1 is SGHTA and CDR2 is FQGNSA. This CDR3 has 16 amino acids. CDR3 sequence: CASSLGLGGAHQPQHF. Written as DNA, the CDR3 is TGTGCCAGCAGCTTAGGTCTGGGGGGGGCCCATCAGCCCCAGCATTTT.

This rearrangement joins TRBV5-1 to TRBJ2-5; TRBD2 matches 13 bases. The J call may be faulty, since TRBJ2-7 better matches the DNA end. Germline loops: CDR1 SGHRS, CDR2 YFSETQ. CDR3 length: 16 amino acids. Here the CDR3 reads CASSLGLAGGGYEQYF. CDR3 sequence (DNA): TGCGCCAGCAGCTTGGGACTAGCGGGAGGTGGTTACGAGCAGTACTTC.

Only a few counts were recorded for this clone. In DNA, the CDR3 is TGCGCCAGCAGCTTGTTCGGGGGGGCCATTGATGAGCAGTTCTTC. Translating it yields CASSLFGGAIDEQFF. This chain connects TRBV5-1 to TRBJ2-1, with TRBD2 identical over 8 bases. In germline, CDR1 is SGHRS, CDR2 YFSETQ. Germline trimming cut 1 base from V and 8 bases from J; bases unmatched to any gene: 8. The CDR3 runs to 15 residues.